These 22 T cell receptor beta chains were sequenced from one sample in a study of cytomegalovirus exposure and HLA in healthy donors. Clones were sequenced by immunoSEQ multiplex PCR, and TCRdb holds only the in-frame ones, with some missing. The sample has some 110,000 clones; approximately 88% are singletons. Specimen: PBMCs. All receptors derive from a man between 18 and 29 years old in good health and CMV-seronegative.

The chain is built from TRBV6-5 and TRBJ1-3, with unresolved D. Germline-derived CDR1 and CDR2 are MNHEY and SVGAGI. The CDR3 covers 11 residues. The ends were cut back, 7 bases at V and 4 bases at J, with 5 bases in the middle. The CDR3 region is CASTEGNTIYF. CDR3 sequence (DNA): TGTGCCAGCACCGAGGGAAACACCATATATTTT.

V is TRBV7-2 and J is TRBJ1-1, with D possibly being TRBD1 (6 bases). CDR1 and CDR2 (germline): SGHTA, FQGNSA. Trimming pared 7 bases from V and 1 base from J, leaving 16 bases between. This CDR3 is 15 amino acids long. Here the CDR3 reads CASTKDRSPNTEAFF. CDR3 nucleotides: TGTGCCAGCACCAAGGACAGATCACCGAACACTGAAGCTTTCTTT.

This chain joins TRBV25-1 and TRBJ1-2; D is ambiguous. Germline loops: CDR1 MGHDK, CDR2 SYGVNS. V lost 4 bases and J 8 bases, leaving 14 bases between the germline ends. The CDR3 totals 13 residues. The CDR3 bases are TGTGCCAGCAGTGTAGGGTCGGAGGTCGGCTACACCTTC. Translating gives CASSVGSEVGYTF.

J is TRBJ2-1 and V is TRBV19; TRBD2 matches at 10 bases. V shed 5 bases and J 8 bases; nucleotides not matched to a gene: 9. Germline V gene data show CDR1 as LNHDA and CDR2 as SQIVND (reference sequence). The CDR3 contains 15 residues. The CDR3: CASSAVQREGDEQFF. The CDR3 region has the DNA TGTGCCAGTAGTGCAGTCCAGCGGGAGGGGGATGAGCAGTTCTTC. The entire variable domain, with the rest obtained from reference TRBV19 and TRBJ2-1, is as follows: DGGITQSPKYLFRKEGQNVTLSCEQNLNHDAMYWYRQDPGQGLRLIYYSQIVNDFQKGDIAEGYSVSREKKESFPLTVTSAQKNPTAFYLCASSAVQREGDEQFFGPGTRLTVL.

The chain joins TRBV28 to TRBJ2-7; maybe TRBD1 (5 bases). The CDR3 is made up of 16 amino acids. Per the germline V gene, CDR1 is MDHEN and CDR2 is SYDVKM. V gave up 3 bases and J gave up 6 bases, with 21 bases separating them. The CDR3 protein is CASSLPQANRQGEQYF. The DNA for the CDR3 is TGTGCCAGCAGTTTGCCACAGGCTAATAGGCAAGGCGAGCAGTACTTC.

This sequence joins TRBV4-1 and TRBJ1-2, with 10 bases aligning to TRBD1. V was clipped by 2 bases and J by 4 bases; unmatched bases: 7. Germline V gene lookup returns CDR1 MGHRA and CDR2 YSYEKL. The CDR3 is 16 amino acids. The CDR3 region is CASSQPGQGPSYGYTF. The CDR3 bases are TGCGCCAGCAGCCAACCGGGACAGGGGCCTTCCTATGGCTACACCTTC.

J is TRBJ2-1 and V is TRBV28; D is possibly TRBD2 (5 bases). The CDR3 loop spans 15 amino acids. Trimming pared 8 bases from V and 0 bases from J, leaving 14 bases between. Germline CDR1 MDHEN, CDR2 SYDVKM. CDR3 in amino acids: CASRWAGVSYNEQFF. Here the CDR3 DNA reads TGTGCCAGCCGGTGGGCCGGGGTCTCCTACAATGAGCAGTTCTTC.

The rearrangement uses TRBV7-9 and TRBJ1-1; D not resolved. CDR1 and CDR2 from the germline V gene are SEHNR and FQNEAQ (reference sequence). Trimming removed 5 bases at V and 2 bases at J, with 12 bases between. The CDR3 runs to 14 residues. CDR3 loop: CASSAASGNTEAFF. As DNA, the CDR3 is TGTGCCAGCAGCGCCGCCAGTGGCAACACTGAAGCTTTCTTT.

The chain couples TRBV5-1 to TRBJ2-1; 10 bases match TRBD2. The V segment lost 8 bases and the J segment 4 bases; nucleotides outside the gene matches: 6. The CDR3 spans 14 residues. CDR1 is SGHRS, CDR2 YFSETQ, per germline. CDR3 residues: CASRRLAGYNEQFF. The CDR3 DNA reads as TGCGCCAGTAGGAGACTAGCGGGTTACAATGAGCAGTTCTTC.

The J gene is TRBJ2-1, the V gene TRBV11-2; TRBD2 aligns across 7 bases. Trimming took 10 bases from V and 6 from J; bases not matched to a gene: 9. The germline gives CDR1 SGHAT, CDR2 FQNNGV. The CDR3 loop spans 13 amino acids. In nucleotides, the CDR3 is TGTGCCACCTCACTAGCGTCCCGCAATGAGCAGTTCTTC. Protein sequence: CATSLASRNEQFF.

The chain employs TRBV4-3 and TRBJ2-5; D ambiguous. V lost 0 bases, J lost 4 bases, and 12 bases lay in between. Germline CDR1 and CDR2: LGHNA and YSLEER. The CDR3 runs to 15 residues. The CDR3, as DNA: TGCGCCAGCAGCCAAGACGGTCGTAACGGAGAGACCCAGTACTTC. Protein product: CASSQDGRNGETQYF.

The V and J genes are TRBV28 and TRBJ2-7, with D unresolved. Germline assignment: CDR1 MDHEN and CDR2 SYDVKM. Between the trimmed V and J ends, which lost 3 bases and 7 bases, there was a span of 7 bases. There are 11 residues in the CDR3. The CDR3 here is CASSLVAEQYF. DNA for the CDR3: TGTGCCAGCAGTTTGGTGGCAGAGCAGTACTTC.

The genes are TRBV28 and TRBJ1-1; 8 nucleotides align to TRBD1. This CDR3 has 13 amino acids. Trimming cost V 6 bases and J 5 bases; bases outside gene matches: 5. Germline loops: CDR1 MDHEN, CDR2 SYDVKM. This CDR3 is CASRTQGATEAFF. The CDR3 coding sequence is TGTGCCAGCAGAACCCAGGGGGCGACTGAAGCTTTCTTT.

The chain employs TRBV6-1 and TRBJ1-2; 10 bases are a match to TRBD1. From germline, CDR1 is MNHNS and CDR2 SASEGT. CDR3 size: 15 residues. V was pared by 6 bases and J by 4 bases, with 8 bases of the junction left unmatched. The CDR3 sequence: CASRTGGAPGYGYTF. CDR3 DNA sequence: TGTGCCAGCAGGACAGGGGGCGCGCCGGGCTATGGCTACACCTTC.

This chain connects TRBV27 to TRBJ2-6, with 9 bases identical to TRBD1. The length of the CDR3 is 17 residues. Germline V gene sequence: CDR1 MNHEY, CDR2 SMNVEV (reference sequence). The V and J ends lost 4 bases and 2 bases, in that order; junction bases with no gene match: 6. In DNA form, the CDR3 reads TGTGCCAGCAGTTCCGCTACAGGGGGCACTGGGGCCAACGTCCTGACTTTC. This gives the protein CASSSATGGTGANVLTF.

This chain joins TRBV5-8 and TRBJ2-2; TRBD1 agrees at 8 bases. Germline V CDR1 and CDR2: SGHTS, YDEGEE. This CDR3 spans 14 amino acids. The V and J ends lost 4 bases and 7 bases, in that order; junction bases with no gene match: 6. CDR3 sequence: CASSLQGAIGELFF. The CDR3 nucleotides are TGTGCCAGCAGCCTTCAGGGGGCGATCGGGGAGCTGTTTTTT.

The gene calls are TRBV29-1 and TRBJ2-2; possible D gene TRBD2, 6 bases. The V gene's germline CDR1 is SQVTM and CDR2 ANQGSEA. The CDR3 has 13 residues. Deletions cut 8 bases from V and 7 bases from J, with 17 bases between. This CDR3 is CSIRRGLGGELFF. The CDR3 nucleotides read TGCAGCATCCGCCGGGGACTGGGCGGGGAGCTGTTTTTT.

This clone was counted a few times. The DNA for the CDR3 is TGTGCCTGGACCCCTGCGGGAAACACCATATATTTT. Residues: CAWTPAGNTIYF. V usage is TRBV30 and J usage is TRBJ1-3; D is undetermined. Between the trimmed V and J ends, which lost 4 bases and 4 bases, there was a span of 8 bases. The CDR3 extends over 12 amino acids. The germline V gene encodes CDR1 GTSNPN and CDR2 SVGIG (reference sequence).

The V gene is TRBV5-6, the J gene TRBJ2-7, with D tentatively TRBD2 (5 bases). V lost 2 bases, J lost 0 bases, and 12 bases lay in between. The CDR3 is made up of 15 amino acids. Germline assignment: CDR1 SGHDT and CDR2 YYEEEE. The CDR3 here is CASSFGTGSSYEQYF. The CDR3 DNA follows: TGTGCCAGCAGCTTTGGTACGGGGAGCTCCTACGAGCAGTACTTC.

The chain employs TRBV10-1 and TRBJ1-1, with 9 bases aligning to TRBD1. This CDR3 comprises 13 residues. Germline loops: CDR1 WNHNN, CDR2 SYGVQD (reference sequence). The ends lost 4 bases at V and 4 bases at J; junction bases unmatched: 1. CDR3 bases: TGCGCCAGCAGTGTGACAGGGGGCACTGAAGCTTTCTTT. Amino acids: CASSVTGGTEAFF.

This sequence joins TRBV2 and TRBJ2-3; perhaps TRBD2 as D (5 bases). The CDR3 consists of 13 residues. V lost 6 bases and J lost 2, with 9 bases in between. Germline V gene data show CDR1 as SNHLY and CDR2 as FYNNEI. CDR3 region: CASSSGLTDTQYF. The CDR3 DNA reads TGTGCCAGCAGCTCAGGACTCACAGATACGCAGTATTTT. Full variable domain (remainder filled in from reference TRBV2 and TRBJ2-3): EPEVTQTPSHQVTQMGQEVILRCVPISNHLYFYWYRQILGQKVEFLVSFYNNEISEKSEIFDDQFSVERPDGSNFTLKIRSTKLEDSAMYFCASSSGLTDTQYFGPGTRLTVL.

This sequence joins TRBV11-3 and TRBJ2-7; weak D call: TRBD2 (6 bases). This CDR3 spans 13 amino acids. The germline V gene encodes CDR1 SGHNT and CDR2 YENEEA. V lost 1 base and J lost 7, with 11 bases in between. The CDR3: CASSLGSAGEQYF. The CDR3 DNA follows: TGTGCCAGCAGCTTAGGATCCGCGGGAGAGCAGTACTTC.